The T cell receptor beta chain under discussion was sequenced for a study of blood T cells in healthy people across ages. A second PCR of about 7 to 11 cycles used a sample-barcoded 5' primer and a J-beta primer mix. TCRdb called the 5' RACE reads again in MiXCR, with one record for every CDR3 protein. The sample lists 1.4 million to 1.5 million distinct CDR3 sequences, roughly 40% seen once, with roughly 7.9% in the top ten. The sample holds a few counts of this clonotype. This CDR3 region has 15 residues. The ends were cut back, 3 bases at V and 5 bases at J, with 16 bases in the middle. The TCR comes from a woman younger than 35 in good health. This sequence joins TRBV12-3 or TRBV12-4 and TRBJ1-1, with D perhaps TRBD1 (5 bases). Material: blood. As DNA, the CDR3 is TGTGCCAGCAGTTTGGGTGGGGGAGGTGAAACTGAAGCTTTCTTT. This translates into CASSLGGGGETEAFF.